This T cell receptor (beta chain) was sequenced in a study of cytomegalovirus exposure and HLA in healthy donors (dated by TCRdb to between 2016 and 2019). About the full investigation: An earlier analysis of about 560 of the donors reported roughly 300 Gb of sequence data and around 120 million unique TCR beta sequences obtained from about 179 million T cells. HLA typing included class I and class II loci at four-digit resolution. Every discovery cohort repertoire had been produced on one sequencing platform. Of the approximately 400 genotyped donors, about 84% fell in the genetic ancestry cluster associated with self-reported Caucasian donors. About 300 gigabases of sequencing data and roughly 90 million unique TCR sequences were included in an early release covering 550 to 650 HLA-typed donors. Typing coverage varied by locus: roughly 620-630 donors for A, B, C, DRB1 and DQB1; under 550 for DQA1; approximately 610 for DPA1; approximately 490 for DPB1. High-throughput TCR immunosequencing, statistical association of individual TCRs with disease status, and machine learning were combined to predict cytomegalovirus infection status. A later analysis re-analyzed previously published TCR beta repertoires from about 730 donors and added high-resolution HLA genotyping to study TCR occurrence patterns. Genome-wide SNP genotypes for about 60% of the 666 donors were used in a later genetic analysis, which treated that subset as a discovery cohort. The later analysis used no new phenotypic data to find candidate immune exposures, relying instead on TCR beta sequences and their occurrence across donors. Because of strong linkage in the cohort, roughly five DR-DQ haplotypes were treated as single units for association and clustering. Among around 400 genotyped donors of the cohort, an average of approximately 200,000 unique TCR beta nucleotide sequences was sequenced per donor, of which 15% to 20% were non-productive. The study was designed to test whether signatures of past pathogen exposure could be identified by cataloging public T cell receptors. An earlier analysis of around 640 of the donors used high-throughput TCR beta sequencing to judge whether each TCR beta V gene segment behaved as functional or pseudogenic. The T cell repertoires of 670 or so subjects were profiled by immunosequencing and related to cytomegalovirus serostatus. Donor age, sex, ethnicity and CMV serostatus were collected together with the repertoire data. In addition to the first cohort of about 650 subjects, a separate validation cohort of under 150 different subjects was used.

As for this clone: The specificity of this receptor is unknown. Base-call qualities are not available, and no considerably larger clone is one nucleotide away.

Overall study results and their limits: Assigning TCR associations to individual alleles was difficult when HLA alleles, especially DR and DQ, strongly co-occurred. It was suggested by the authors that the approach could potentially be generalized to other disease states and immunological phenotypes. In a later analysis, HLA-associated TCR beta chains showed more clonal expansion and lower generation probabilities than non-associated chains that were equally common. In a later analysis, several top co-occurrence clusters were reported to appear linked to parvovirus B19, influenza, CMV and Epstein-Barr virus. In the study, some 180 TCR beta chains were listed as associated with cytomegalovirus. Correlated functional status among segregating V segments might be attributable to linkage disequilibrium, but an unknown experimental factor could not be ruled out. Across donors, most TCR sequences were observed very rarely, whereas some public TCRs were present in many individuals. Because HLA typing was unavailable for some donors at each locus, only the typed subset was used in association tests. A later analysis found that TCR association rates varied across HLA loci, with DRB1 alleles showing the most associated TCRs and HLA-C alleles the fewest. Because counts were too low, seventeen rarely observed V segments, including chromosome 9 orphons, were left out of the earlier analysis of some 600 of the donors. In vitro tests confirmed that a few of the cytomegalovirus-associated TCR beta chains recognize cytomegalovirus antigens. Because the 87-base-pair reads could not distinguish some IMGT-functional V segments, including TRBV6-2 and TRBV6-3, those segments were excluded. Only TCR beta chains were sequenced in this cohort, and the absence of alpha or paired-chain data limited detectable features. A later analysis associated 16,951 TCR beta sequences with specific HLA alleles at a false discovery rate of 0.05. A cluster of highly shared sequence variants was judged likely to be a technical artifact of the sequencing pipeline. Most CMV-associated TCR beta chains appeared to be HLA-restricted in a later analysis, and the HLA associations seemed to be driven largely by CMV exposure. Broadly in line with IMGT annotations, most TCR beta V segments showed up in productive rearrangements about 90% or about 30% of the time in an earlier analysis of 587 of the donors. In a later genetic analysis, a missense DCLRE1C variant was associated with V-gene and J-gene trimming of TCR beta chains, and the association was replicated in an independent cohort. According to a later genetic analysis, donors in an Asian-associated ancestry cluster had fewer N-insertions in productive TCRs than the approximately 630-donor mean. Roughly uniform sequencing depth across donors was assumed in presence/absence analyses, although this assumption may not hold. In both the original and validation cohorts, the classifier was reported to diagnose cytomegalovirus status with high specificity and sensitivity. A further reported finding was that TCR beta sequences accurately predicted the HLA-A and HLA-B alleles for most subjects in the first cohort. Immune exposure information for the cohort was limited to CMV serostatus.

The cohort consisted of 650 to 850 healthy bone marrow donors. At the time of sampling, all cohort members were nominally healthy, though unrecorded immune exposures were likely present. The donor tested CMV seropositive, placing the donor among the 290 or so seropositive members of the cohort. A peripheral blood sample was collected from each donor, and TCR beta sequencing was performed on peripheral blood mononuclear cells. The Qiagen DNeasy Blood Extraction Kit was used to extract genomic DNA from the blood cell samples. From a lookup of the germline V gene, CDR1 and CDR2 are SGHDN and FVKESK. There are 13 amino acids in the CDR3, from cysteine to phenylalanine inclusive. The sequence is cut down to CDR3 DNA, 39 bases in frame from base 1. V was cut back by 1 base and J by 7 bases, leaving a gap of 10 bases between them. To prepare the library, the immunoSEQ multiplex PCR assay was applied. For the multiplex PCR, a mixture combining 60 forward primers for TCR Vbeta segments and 13 reverse primers for TCR Jbeta segments was used. The CDR3 region of rearranged TCR beta genes was amplified from genomic DNA by a multiplex PCR assay. The amplified TCR beta libraries were sequenced on the Illumina HiSeq System as 87-base-pair reads. For the original study's pipeline: In a later analysis, approximately 74 million unique TCR beta chains were counted across the 500 to 850 repertoires, and roughly 11 million of these chains were shared by at least two donors. A nearest-neighbor algorithm error-corrected the raw reads and collapsed the reads into unique sequences, merging closely related sequences to remove PCR and sequencing errors. Alignment of CDR3 sequences to IMGT reference sequences was used to assign V, D and J gene segments. For a sequence to be retained, a match of at least six nucleotides was required to both a V gene segment and a J gene segment. Rearrangements were classified as productive when the CDR3 lacked stop codons and remained in frame with V and J, and all other rearrangements were classified as non-productive. CDR3 was defined according to IMGT convention as the region running from the second conserved V-encoded cysteine to the conserved J-encoded phenylalanine. In an earlier analysis of roughly 580 of the donors, sequences lacking an unambiguous match to a single V gene segment were excluded. In an earlier analysis of 587 of the donors, a V segment was called functional when productive rearrangements were above 56.7%, and segregating when the standard deviation between donors exceeded 5%. A statistical classification framework was developed to diagnose cytomegalovirus status using the catalog of TCR beta chain sequences. In a later analysis, TCR nucleotide sequences were compared against IMGT/GENE-DB human TR gene sequences so that V and J genes could be assigned. Using the TCRdist pipeline, a later analysis assigned CDR3 sequences along with most-parsimonious VDJ recombination scenarios. In a later analysis, every TCR beta chain was defined by the combination of its CDR3 amino acid sequence and its V-gene family, and reads without a unique V-gene family were dropped. As a way to deal with suspected cross-contamination and a sequencing artifact, a later analysis dropped 450 to 700 nucleotide sequences that were highly shared and had low generation probability. In a later analysis, a clonal expansion index was calculated for each public chain from normalized within-repertoire ranks of inferred template counts. Generation probabilities in a later analysis came from a VDJ recombination model fitted to out-of-frame rearrangements, and those results were checked against IGoR. In a later analysis, TCR-TCR, TCR-HLA and TCR-CMV co-occurrence was scored with hypergeometric tests, and a repertoire-size bias correction was applied to TCR pairs. A later analysis estimated false discovery rates by permuting HLA or CMV assignments 20 times. In a later analysis, co-occurring TCRs were grouped with DBSCAN, and TCRdist sequence similarity was added when clustering was performed within HLA-allele-positive subsets. Repertoires with fewer than 30,000 or more than 120,000 public chains, plus five repertoires with anomalous nucleotide sharing, were excluded from co-occurrence clustering. Drawn from immuneACCESS, this table holds only the in-frame rearrangements with V and J called that TCRdb kept. Clones are partly lost; checked studies trace under half to an unresolved V gene and leave the rest unexplained. V and J calls and clone size come straight from that table; D and trimming were deduced from the DNA. The sample yields some 200,000 clones; around 70% were counted once. The top ten clonotypes cover about 3% of the sample.

The V and J genes are TRBV14 and TRBJ2-5; D gene: possibly TRBD2, on 6 matching bases. Sequencing was carried out using PBMCs. The clonotype comes from a man aged 40-50 years in good health and CMV-seropositive. The CDR3 in this case is CASSQVGGATQYF. In nucleotides, the sequence is TGTGCCAGCAGCCAAGTGGGAGGAGCGACCCAGTACTTC. The entire variable domain, with the stretches around the CDR3 drawn from the reference TRBV14 and TRBJ2-5 proteins, is EAGVTQFPSHSVIEKGQTVTLRCDPISGHDNLYWYRRVMGKEIKFLLHFVKESKQDESGMPNNRFLAERTGGTYSTLKVQPAELEDSGVYFCASSQVGGATQYFGPGTRLLVL.